Sequencing of this TCR beta chain was carried out in a study of blood T cells in healthy people across ages. Together with a sample-barcoded 5' primer, a J-beta primer mix was included in a second PCR lasting roughly 6 to 12 cycles. Each CDR3 protein is one row after TCRdb ran MiXCR on the 5' RACE reads. The table records about a million distinct CDR3 sequences, 48% of them present only once. Per the germline V gene, CDR1 is MNHEY and CDR2 is SVGAGI. The V and J ends lost 0 bases and 4 bases respectively, with 9 bases between them. The CDR3 length is 15 residues. The sample was blood. The chain uses TRBV6-5 and TRBJ1-4; perhaps TRBD1 as D (6 bases). The source of this sequence is a man under 40 in good health. The DNA of the CDR3 is TGTGCCAGCAGTTACTCCGGACAGATTAATGAAAAACTGTTTTTT. Amino acids: CASSYSGQINEKLFF.